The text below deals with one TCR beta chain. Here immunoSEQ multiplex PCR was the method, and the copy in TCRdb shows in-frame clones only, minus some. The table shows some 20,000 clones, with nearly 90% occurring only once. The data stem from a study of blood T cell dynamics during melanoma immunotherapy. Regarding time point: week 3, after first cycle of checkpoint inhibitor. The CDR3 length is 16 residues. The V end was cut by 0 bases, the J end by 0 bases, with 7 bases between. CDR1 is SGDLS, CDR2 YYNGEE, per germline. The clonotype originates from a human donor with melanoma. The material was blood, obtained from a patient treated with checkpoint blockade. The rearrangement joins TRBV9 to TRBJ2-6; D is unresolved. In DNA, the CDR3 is TGTGCCAGCAGCGTAGACCGTGTCTCTGGGGCCAACGTCCTGACTTTC. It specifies CASSVDRVSGANVLTF.